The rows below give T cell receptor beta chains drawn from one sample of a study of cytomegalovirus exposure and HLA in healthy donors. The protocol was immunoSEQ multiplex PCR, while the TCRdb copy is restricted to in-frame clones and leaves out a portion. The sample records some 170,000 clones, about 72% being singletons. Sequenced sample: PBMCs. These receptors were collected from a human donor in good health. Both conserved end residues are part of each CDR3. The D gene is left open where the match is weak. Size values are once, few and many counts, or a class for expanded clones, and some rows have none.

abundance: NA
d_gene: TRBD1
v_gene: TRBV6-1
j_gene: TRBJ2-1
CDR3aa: CASSRAQGAYNEQFF
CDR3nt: TGTGCCAGCAGCCGAGCGCAGGGGGCCTACAATGAGCAGTTCTTC

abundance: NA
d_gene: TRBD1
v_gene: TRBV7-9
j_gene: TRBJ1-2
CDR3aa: CASSPWTGALANYGYTF
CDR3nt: TGTGCCAGCAGTCCCTGGACAGGGGCACTTGCGAACTATGGCTACACCTTC

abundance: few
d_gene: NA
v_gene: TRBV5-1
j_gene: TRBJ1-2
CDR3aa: CASRTGIDGYTF
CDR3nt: TGCGCCAGTCGAACAGGGATAGATGGCTACACCTTC

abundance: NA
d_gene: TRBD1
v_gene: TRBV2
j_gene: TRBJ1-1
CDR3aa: CASSGGTGGTEAFF
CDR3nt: TGTGCCAGCAGTGGGGGGACAGGGGGCACTGAAGCTTTCTTT

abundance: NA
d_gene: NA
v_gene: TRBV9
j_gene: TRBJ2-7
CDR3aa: CASSPTGAGRLTNYEQYF
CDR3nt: TGTGCCAGCAGCCCCACCGGAGCGGGCAGGCTAACCAACTACGAGCAGTACTTC

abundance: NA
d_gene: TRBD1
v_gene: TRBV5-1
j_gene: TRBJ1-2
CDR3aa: CASSRTGPNYGYTF
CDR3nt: TGCGCCAGCAGCAGGACAGGACCTAACTATGGCTACACCTTC

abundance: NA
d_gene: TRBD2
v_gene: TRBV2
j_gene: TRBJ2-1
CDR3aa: CASRAGGPYNEQFF
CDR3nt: TGTGCCAGCAGGGCGGGGGGGCCCTACAATGAGCAGTTCTTC

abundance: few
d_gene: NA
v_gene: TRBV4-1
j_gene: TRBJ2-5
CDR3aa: CASSQAGSQETQYF
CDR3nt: TGCGCCAGCAGTCAGGCAGGCAGTCAAGAGACCCAGTACTTC

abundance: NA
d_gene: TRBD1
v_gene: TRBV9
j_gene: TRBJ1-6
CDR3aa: CASSQRTGWADSPLHF
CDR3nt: TGTGCCAGCAGCCAACGGACAGGGTGGGCCGATTCACCCCTCCACTTT

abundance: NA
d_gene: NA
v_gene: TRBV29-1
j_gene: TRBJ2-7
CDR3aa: CSVERGSGYEQYF
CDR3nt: TGCAGCGTTGAGAGAGGGAGCGGCTACGAGCAGTACTTC

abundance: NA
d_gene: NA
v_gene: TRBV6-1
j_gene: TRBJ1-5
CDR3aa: CASSVGRPGNQPQHF
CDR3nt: TGTGCCAGCAGTGTGGGGCGGCCGGGCAATCAGCCCCAGCATTTT

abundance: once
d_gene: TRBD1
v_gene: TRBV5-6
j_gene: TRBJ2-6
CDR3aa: CATGSGGYSGANVLTF
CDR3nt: TGTGCCACCGGGTCAGGGGGCTACTCTGGGGCCAACGTCCTGACTTTC

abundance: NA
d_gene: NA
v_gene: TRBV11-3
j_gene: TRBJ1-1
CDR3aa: CASSPGRPNTEAFF
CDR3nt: TGTGCCAGCAGCCCAGGCAGACCAAACACTGAAGCTTTCTTT

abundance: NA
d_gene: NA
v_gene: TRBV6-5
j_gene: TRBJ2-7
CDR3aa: CASSYSFQGYDEQYF
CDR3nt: TGTGCCAGCAGTTACTCGTTCCAGGGTTACGACGAGCAGTACTTC

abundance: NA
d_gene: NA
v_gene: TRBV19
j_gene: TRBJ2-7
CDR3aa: CASSASGQEGYEQYF
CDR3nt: TGTGCCAGTAGTGCTTCCGGACAGGAGGGCTACGAGCAGTACTTC

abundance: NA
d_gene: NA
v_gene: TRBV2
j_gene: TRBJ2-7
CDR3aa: CASSDAGYEQYF
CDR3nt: TGTGCCAGCAGTGACGCCGGCTACGAGCAGTACTTC

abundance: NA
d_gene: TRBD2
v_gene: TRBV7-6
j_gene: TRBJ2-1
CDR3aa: CASSLWGTSGYNEQFF
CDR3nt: TGTGCCAGCAGCTTGTGGGGGACTAGTGGGTACAATGAGCAGTTCTTC

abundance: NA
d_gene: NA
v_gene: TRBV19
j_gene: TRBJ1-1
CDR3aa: CASSPRTENTEAFF
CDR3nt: TGTGCCAGTAGTCCCCGGACAGAGAACACTGAAGCTTTCTTT

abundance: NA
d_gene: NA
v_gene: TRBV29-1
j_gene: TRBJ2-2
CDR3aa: CSVDIGGGELFF
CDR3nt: TGCAGCGTTGATATAGGGGGCGGGGAGCTGTTTTTT

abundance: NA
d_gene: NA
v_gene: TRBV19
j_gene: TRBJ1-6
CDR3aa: CASLGLYNSPLHF
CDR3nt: TGTGCCAGCCTGGGACTTTATAATTCACCCCTCCACTTT

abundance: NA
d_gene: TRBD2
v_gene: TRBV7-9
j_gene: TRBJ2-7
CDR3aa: CASSLVPQLATDHEQYF
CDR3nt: TGTGCCAGCAGCTTAGTTCCCCAACTAGCGACTGATCACGAGCAGTACTTC

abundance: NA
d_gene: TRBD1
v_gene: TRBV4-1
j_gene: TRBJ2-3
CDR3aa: CASSPRDREDTDTQYF
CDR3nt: TGCGCCAGCAGCCCCCGGGACAGGGAAGACACAGATACGCAGTATTTT

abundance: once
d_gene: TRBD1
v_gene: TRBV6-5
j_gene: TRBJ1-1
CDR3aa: CASSRDRGTEAFF
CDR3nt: TGTGCCAGCAGTCGGGACAGGGGTACTGAAGCTTTCTTT

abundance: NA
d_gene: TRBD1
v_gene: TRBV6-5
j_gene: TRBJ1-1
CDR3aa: CASSYRPQGVYTEAFF
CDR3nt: TGTGCCAGCAGTTACCGACCACAGGGGGTGTACACTGAAGCTTTCTTT

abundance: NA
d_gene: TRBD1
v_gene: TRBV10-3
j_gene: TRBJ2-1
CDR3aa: CAIRSGGSSYNEQFF
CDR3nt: TGTGCCATCAGATCAGGGGGTAGCTCCTACAATGAGCAGTTCTTC

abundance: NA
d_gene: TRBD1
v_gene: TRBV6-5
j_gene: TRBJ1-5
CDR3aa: CASSYGTGESPQHF
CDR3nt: TGTGCCAGCAGCTACGGGACAGGGGAATCCCCCCAGCATTTT

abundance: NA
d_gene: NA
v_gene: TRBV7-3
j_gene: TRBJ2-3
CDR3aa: CASSLKGQDTQYF
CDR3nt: TGTGCCAGCAGCTTAAAGGGGCAGGATACGCAGTATTTT

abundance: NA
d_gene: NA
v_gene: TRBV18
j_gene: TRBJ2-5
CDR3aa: CASSPGGEETQYF
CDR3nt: TGTGCCAGCTCACCCGGGGGAGAAGAGACCCAGTACTTC

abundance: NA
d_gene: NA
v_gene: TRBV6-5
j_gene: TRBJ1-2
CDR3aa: CASSKGFTEGYTF
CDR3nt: TGTGCCAGCAGCAAGGGGTTCACGGAAGGCTACACCTTC

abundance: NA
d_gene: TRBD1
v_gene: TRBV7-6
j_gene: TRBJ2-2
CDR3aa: CASSSPRTGGSGELFF
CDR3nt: TGTGCCAGCAGCTCTCCTCGGACAGGGGGGTCCGGGGAGCTGTTTTTT

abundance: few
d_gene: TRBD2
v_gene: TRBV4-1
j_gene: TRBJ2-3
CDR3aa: CASSRTSGGLSDTQYF
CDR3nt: TGCGCCAGCAGCCGGACTAGCGGGGGGTTGTCAGATACGCAGTATTTT

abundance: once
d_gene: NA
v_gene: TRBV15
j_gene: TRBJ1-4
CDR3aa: CATSISPQATNEKLFF
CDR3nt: TGTGCCACCAGCATTAGCCCACAAGCAACTAATGAAAAACTGTTTTTT

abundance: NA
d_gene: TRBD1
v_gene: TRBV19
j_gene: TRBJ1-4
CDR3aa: CASPMGGDRDTNEKLFF
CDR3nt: TGTGCCAGCCCCATGGGGGGCGACAGGGATACTAATGAAAAACTGTTTTTT

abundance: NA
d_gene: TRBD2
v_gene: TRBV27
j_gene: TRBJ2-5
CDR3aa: CASSPKERGGLGETQYF
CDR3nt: TGTGCCAGCAGTCCGAAAGAGCGGGGGGGCTTGGGGGAGACCCAGTACTTC

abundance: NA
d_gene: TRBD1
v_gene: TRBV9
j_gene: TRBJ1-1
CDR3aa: CASSVQGGITEAFF
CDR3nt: TGTGCCAGCAGCGTACAGGGGGGAATCACTGAAGCTTTCTTT

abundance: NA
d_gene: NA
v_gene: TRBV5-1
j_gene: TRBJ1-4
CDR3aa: CASSISPSGRDEKLFF
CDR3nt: TGCGCCAGCAGCATATCCCCGAGTGGGCGGGATGAAAAACTGTTTTTT

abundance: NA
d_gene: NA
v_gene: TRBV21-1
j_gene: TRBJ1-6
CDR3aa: CASSKGQGSDSPLHF
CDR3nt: TGTGCCAGCAGCAAAGGCCAGGGTTCCGATTCACCCCTCCACTTT

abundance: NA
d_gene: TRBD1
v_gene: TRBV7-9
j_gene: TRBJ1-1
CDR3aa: CASSSPTGGGMNTEAFF
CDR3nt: TGTGCCAGCAGCTCACCCACAGGGGGCGGTATGAACACTGAAGCTTTCTTT

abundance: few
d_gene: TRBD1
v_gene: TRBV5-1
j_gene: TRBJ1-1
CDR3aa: CASSPRTGGTEAFF
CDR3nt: TGCGCCAGCAGCCCCCGGACAGGGGGGACTGAAGCTTTCTTT

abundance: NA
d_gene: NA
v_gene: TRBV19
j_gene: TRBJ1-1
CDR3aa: CASTPGGMNTEAFF
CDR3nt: TGTGCCAGTACTCCCGGGGGGATGAACACTGAAGCTTTCTTT

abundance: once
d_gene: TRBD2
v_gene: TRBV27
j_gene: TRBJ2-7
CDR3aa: CASRGRTSGSYEQYF
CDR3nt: TGTGCCAGCAGGGGTCGGACTAGCGGTTCATACGAGCAGTACTTC

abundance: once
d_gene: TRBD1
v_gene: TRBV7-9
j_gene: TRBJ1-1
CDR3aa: CASSSGGGRNEAFF
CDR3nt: TGTGCCAGCAGCTCAGGAGGGGGCAGGAATGAAGCTTTCTTT

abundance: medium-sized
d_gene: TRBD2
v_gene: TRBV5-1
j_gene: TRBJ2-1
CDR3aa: CASSVSGGYNEQFF
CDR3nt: TGCGCCAGCTCCGTCTCGGGGGGTTACAATGAGCAGTTCTTC

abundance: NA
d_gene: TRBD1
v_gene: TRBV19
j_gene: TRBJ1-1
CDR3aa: CASSPGTGGTEAFF
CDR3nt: TGTGCCAGTAGTCCCGGGACAGGGGGCACTGAAGCTTTCTTT

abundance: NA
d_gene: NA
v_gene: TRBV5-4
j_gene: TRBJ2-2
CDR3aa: CASSSRDTGRTGELFF
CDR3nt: TGTGCCAGCAGCTCCCGGGACACTGGACGCACCGGGGAGCTGTTTTTT

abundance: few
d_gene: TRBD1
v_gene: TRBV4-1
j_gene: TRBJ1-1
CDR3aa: CASSQGGRGRGQTEAFF
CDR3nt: TGCGCCAGCAGCCAAGGTGGGCGTGGCAGGGGGCAGACTGAAGCTTTCTTT

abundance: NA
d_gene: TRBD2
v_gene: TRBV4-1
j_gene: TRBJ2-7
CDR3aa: CASSQDSAGAAYEQYF
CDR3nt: TGCGCCAGCAGCCAAGACTCAGCGGGGGCCGCCTACGAGCAGTACTTC

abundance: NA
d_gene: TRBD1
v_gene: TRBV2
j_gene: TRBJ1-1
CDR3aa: CASSVGTGNTEAFF
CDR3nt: TGTGCCAGCAGTGTGGGGACAGGGAACACTGAAGCTTTCTTT

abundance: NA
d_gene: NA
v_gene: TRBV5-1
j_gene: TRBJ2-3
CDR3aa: CASSTRTDSTDTQYF
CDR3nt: TGCGCCAGCAGCACGAGGACAGACTCCACAGATACGCAGTATTTT

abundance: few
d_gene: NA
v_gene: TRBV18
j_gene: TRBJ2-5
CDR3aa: CASSDLGGMETQYF
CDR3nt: TGTGCCAGCTCGGACCTCGGAGGGATGGAGACCCAGTACTTC

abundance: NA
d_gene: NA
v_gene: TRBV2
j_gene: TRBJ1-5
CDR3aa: CASTLEEGLHNQPQHF
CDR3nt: TGTGCCAGCACCCTTGAGGAGGGACTTCACAATCAGCCCCAGCATTTT

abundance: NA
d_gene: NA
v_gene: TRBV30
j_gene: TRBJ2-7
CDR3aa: CAWTVVRGREQYF
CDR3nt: TGTGCCTGGACGGTTGTGCGTGGGCGCGAGCAGTACTTC

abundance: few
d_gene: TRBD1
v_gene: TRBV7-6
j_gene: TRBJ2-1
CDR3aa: CASSLKDRVEQFF
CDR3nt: TGTGCCAGCAGCCTAAAAGACAGGGTTGAGCAGTTCTTC

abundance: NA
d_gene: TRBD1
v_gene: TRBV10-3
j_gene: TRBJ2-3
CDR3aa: CAISEGDRGSTDTQYF
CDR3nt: TGTGCCATCAGTGAGGGGGACAGGGGTAGCACAGATACGCAGTATTTT